This entry features one T cell receptor (beta chain) sequence. Antigen: not known. Per germline, CDR1 SGHRS and CDR2 YFSETQ. The length of the CDR3 is 13 residues. V lost 2 bases to trimming and J lost 5 bases, with 10 bases between them. Clones were sequenced by immunoSEQ multiplex PCR, and TCRdb holds only the in-frame ones, with some missing. The data hold about 110,000 clones, with 85% to 95% observed a single time. This sample was taken from a study of T cell repertoires and HLA-DP antigens. Overall study results and limits: Previously undetected clones averaged about 33% and 55% against the two alleles respectively.

The specimen was CD4+ T cells from PBMCs. The J gene is TRBJ1-1, the V gene TRBV5-1; no reliable D call. This sequence originates from a woman aged 18 to 35 in good health and CMV-seronegative. CDR3 sequence reads: CASSLTGVTEAFF. CDR3 DNA: TGCGCCAGCAGCTTAACCGGTGTAACTGAAGCTTTCTTT.